These 26 T cell receptor beta chains were sequenced from one sample in a study of blood T cell repertoires in COVID-19. Assay used: immunoSEQ multiplex PCR; TCRdb lists only in-frame clones, some missing. The data contain about 160,000 clones, roughly 93% of them singletons. The sample comprised peripheral blood. These receptors were collected from a man younger than 30 with acute or convalescent COVID-19.

The V and J genes are TRBV23-1 and TRBJ2-7; D is perhaps TRBD1 (6 bases). TRBV23-1 is recorded as an ORF, its role being uncertain. The CDR3 is 15 amino acids. Trimming took off 0 bases at V and 2 bases at J, with 11 bases between the two ends. CDR3 nucleotides: TGCGCCAGCAGTCAATCGTACAGGGCTCCCTACGAGCAGTACTTC. Residues: CASSQSYRAPYEQYF.

The chain links TRBV15 to TRBJ2-3; TRBD1 matches 7 bases. Per the germline V gene, CDR1 is LNHNV and CDR2 is YYDKDF (reference sequence). V dropped 2 bases and J dropped 1; count of bases not matched to a gene: 3. The CDR3 totals 15 residues. The DNA of the CDR3 is TGTGCCACCAGCAGACATACAGGGGGCACAGATACGCAGTATTTT. Protein product: CATSRHTGGTDTQYF.

In this sample, this clone turned up once. Here the CDR3 reads CASSPPGLTYEQYF. The CDR3 DNA sequence: TGTGCCAGCAGTCCCCCGGGACTTACCTACGAGCAGTACTTC. The rearrangement joins TRBV6-6 to TRBJ2-7, with D perhaps matching TRBD2 (6 bases). Deletions cut 5 bases from V and 2 bases from J, with 13 bases between. The germline V gene has CDR1 MNHNY and CDR2 SVGAGI (reference sequence). The CDR3 is 14 amino acids.

This rearrangement joins TRBV19 to TRBJ1-2, with TRBD1 identical over 7 bases. Per germline, CDR1 LNHDA and CDR2 SQIVND (reference sequence). The J segment lost 4 bases and the V segment lost 0 bases, leaving 5 bases of the junction unmatched. The CDR3 covers 15 residues. Here the CDR3 DNA reads TGTGCCAGTAGTATAGAAGAGGGGGCGGGCTATGGCTACACCTTC. Protein sequence: CASSIEEGAGYGYTF.

The V gene is TRBV28, the J gene TRBJ1-2; 7 nucleotides agree with TRBD1. Trimming cost V 7 bases and J 0 bases; bases outside gene matches: 14. Per the germline V gene, CDR1 is MDHEN and CDR2 is SYDVKM. This CDR3 has 17 residues. CDR3 loop: CASIYGDLGTANYGYTF. The CDR3 DNA is TGTGCCAGCATTTACGGGGACTTGGGGACAGCTAACTATGGCTACACCTTC.

The chain recombines TRBV27 with TRBJ1-6; D may be TRBD1 (6 bases). V was shortened by 2 bases and J by 6 bases, with 8 bases between the two germline ends. The CDR3 contains 14 residues. The germline CDR1 and CDR2 sequences are MNHEY and SMNVEV (reference sequence). The CDR3 protein is CASSLGQINSPLHF. CDR3 coding DNA: TGTGCCAGCAGTTTAGGACAGATTAATTCACCCCTCCACTTT.

The chain links TRBV4-1 to TRBJ2-1, with 11 bases matching TRBD2. The V gene's germline CDR1 is MGHRA and CDR2 YSYEKL. Trimming removed 2 bases from V and 8 bases from J; junction bases left unmatched: 8. The CDR3 spans 16 residues. In nucleotides, the CDR3 is TGCGCCAGCAGCCAATCTCTAGCGGGAGGCAGCGATGAGCAGTTCTTC. Its translation is CASSQSLAGGSDEQFF.

This chain links TRBV18 with TRBJ1-1, with D possibly TRBD1 on 5 matching bases. Trimming took off 6 bases at V and 2 bases at J, with 16 bases between the two ends. In germline, CDR1 is KGHSH, CDR2 LQKENI. The CDR3 runs 15 residues. In DNA, the CDR3 is TGTGCCAGCTCGTCGTGGGGCCAGGGAAACACTGAAGCTTTCTTT. It codes for CASSSWGQGNTEAFF. Using reference TRBV18 and TRBJ1-1 for the parts outside the CDR3, the full variable domain is NAGVMQNPRHLVRRRGQEARLRCSPMKGHSHVYWYRQLPEEGLKFMVYLQKENIIDESGMPKERFSAEFPKEGPSILRIQQVVRGDSAAYFCASSSWGQGNTEAFFGQGTRLTVV.

This clone was counted a few times. The chain uses TRBV4-1 and TRBJ1-2, with D perhaps matching TRBD1 (5 bases). V shed 4 bases and J shed 8 bases, with 14 bases lying between them. The CDR3 sequence is 13 residues long. Germline V lookup: CDR1 MGHRA, CDR2 YSYEKL. The CDR3 DNA reads as TGCGCCAGCAGCCCGGACATCGGGAGGGGCTACACCTTC. Translating gives CASSPDIGRGYTF.

V and J are TRBV9 and TRBJ2-3, with 7 bases aligning to TRBD1. Germline loops: CDR1 SGDLS, CDR2 YYNGEE. V lost 0 bases, J lost 1 base, and 5 bases stayed unmatched. This CDR3 comprises 16 residues. CDR3 coding DNA: TGTGCCAGCAGCGTAGAAGAGGGGGCCGGCACAGATACGCAGTATTTT. This translates into CASSVEEGAGTDTQYF.

The V call is TRBV20-1, the J call TRBJ1-1, with D uncertain. The CDR3 length is 15 residues. Germline V gene lookup returns CDR1 DFQATT and CDR2 SNEGSKA (reference sequence). With 3 bases removed from V and 0 bases from J, the gap between germline ends came to 14 bases. Here the CDR3 reads CSASPLTLLNTEAFF. The CDR3 DNA sequence: TGCAGTGCTAGTCCATTGACTCTTTTGAACACTGAAGCTTTCTTT.

This sequence joins TRBV2 and TRBJ1-2, with TRBD1 matching 10 bases. Germline trimming cut 1 base from V and 8 bases from J; bases unmatched to any gene: 7. The germline gives CDR1 SNHLY, CDR2 FYNNEI. The CDR3 consists of 15 residues. The CDR3 nucleotides read TGTGCCAGCAGTGAAGTGGGACAGGGGTTGGGCGGCTACACCTTC. It is translated as CASSEVGQGLGGYTF.

The chain employs TRBV29-1 and TRBJ1-2; 9 bases are a match to TRBD1. The V and J ends lost 8 bases and 6 bases, in that order; junction bases with no gene match: 10. The length of the CDR3 is 13 residues. From germline, CDR1 is SQVTM and CDR2 ANQGSEA. The CDR3 DNA is TGCAGCTCGAGCACCGGGACAGGGAATGGCTACACCTTC. Translating gives CSSSTGTGNGYTF.

V gene TRBV2 combines with J gene TRBJ1-3, with no clear D. The CDR3 contains 16 residues. CDR1 is SNHLY, CDR2 FYNNEI, per germline. V was pared by 2 bases and J by 0 bases, with 11 bases between. CDR3 in amino acids: CASSEPPGFSGNTIYF. For the CDR3, the DNA is TGTGCCAGCAGTGAACCTCCAGGATTCTCTGGAAACACCATATATTTT.

This sequence joins TRBV7-2 and TRBJ2-1, with no clear D. The CDR3 runs 13 residues. V dropped 6 bases and J dropped 4 bases, with 10 bases sitting between them. The germline CDR1 and CDR2 sequences are SGHTA and FQGNSA. The CDR3 nucleotides are TGTGCCAGCAGTTCATCCGCGTACAATGAGCAGTTCTTC. This codes for CASSSSAYNEQFF.

This chain uses TRBV6-1 with TRBJ2-5; 13 bases match TRBD2. Germline CDR1 and CDR2: MNHNS and SASEGT. The V gene end was trimmed by 3 bases and the J gene end by 5 bases; junction bases not matched to a gene: 6. The CDR3 loop spans 16 amino acids. CDR3 coding DNA: TGTGCCAGCAGTGATCTCGGACTAGCGGGGGCGGAGACCCAGTACTTC. It codes for CASSDLGLAGAETQYF.

The chain uses TRBV7-6 and TRBJ2-1; perhaps TRBD2 as D (6 bases). The CDR3 covers 16 residues. Trimming shortened V by 3 bases and J by 0 bases, and 12 bases separated the two germline ends. The germline gives CDR1 SGHVS, CDR2 FNYEAQ. CDR3 DNA: TGTGCCAGCAGCTTGGGAGCGGGTAGCTCCTACAATGAGCAGTTCTTC. This sequence encodes CASSLGAGSSYNEQFF.

The V and J genes are TRBV7-9 and TRBJ2-1; D is perhaps TRBD1 (5 bases). Per germline, CDR1 SEHNR and CDR2 FQNEAQ (reference sequence). This CDR3 region has 15 residues. Trimming took 4 bases from V and 3 from J, leaving 13 bases between them. The CDR3 loop is CASSSSGNYYNEQFF. CDR3 in DNA: TGTGCCAGCAGCTCCTCAGGGAACTACTACAATGAGCAGTTCTTC.

This chain uses TRBV19 with TRBJ2-2; 7 bases fit TRBD1. Looked up from germline, CDR1 is LNHDA and CDR2 is SQIVND (reference sequence). The J segment lost 1 base and the V segment lost 5 bases, leaving 10 bases of the junction unmatched. The CDR3 extends over 17 amino acids. This CDR3 reads CASSPIPGQMNTGELFF. DNA of the CDR3: TGTGCCAGTAGTCCCATCCCGGGACAGATGAACACCGGGGAGCTGTTTTTT.

This chain connects TRBV12-5 to TRBJ2-3; 8 bases are a match to TRBD2. Germline CDR1 is LGHNT and CDR2 is FRNRAP. The V gene end was trimmed by 5 bases and the J gene end by 3 bases; junction bases not matched to a gene: 7. The CDR3 covers 15 residues. The CDR3 nucleotides read TGTGCTAGTGGTCCCAGCGGGAGAGGGACAGATACGCAGTATTTT. Translation gives CASGPSGRGTDTQYF. Combining the CDR3 with reference TRBV12-5 and TRBJ2-3 gives the whole variable domain DARVTQTPRHKVTEMGQEVTMRCQPILGHNTVFWYRQTMMQGLELLAYFRNRAPLDDSGMPKDRFSAEMPDATLATLKIQPSEPRDSAVYFCASGPSGRGTDTQYFGPGTRLTVL.

The chain joins TRBV21-1 to TRBJ1-1. TRBV21-1 is a pseudogene locus. This CDR3 has 18 amino acids. The chain's CDR3 is CASSKGPGGRRMRTEAFF. CDR3 nucleotides: TGTGCCAGCAGCAAAGGGCCGGGGGGGCGCAGGATGAGGACTGAAGCTTTCTTT.

The gene calls are TRBV6-4 and TRBJ2-1; 10 bases are a match to TRBD1. This CDR3 region has 16 residues. V gave up 6 bases and J gave up 6 bases; unmatched junction bases: 11. The germline gives CDR1 MRHNA, CDR2 SNTAGT. As DNA, the CDR3 is TGTGCCAGCAGCGCATTAGGGACAGGGGTGCGCAATGAGCAGTTCTTC. This sequence encodes CASSALGTGVRNEQFF.

For this clone: Other nucleotide sequences from this sample produce the same CDR3. The J gene is TRBJ2-7, the V gene TRBV18, with 8 bases fitting TRBD1. The CDR3 loop spans 14 amino acids. After removal of 4 bases from V and 2 bases from J, the junction contained 4 bases not matched to a gene. Germline values: CDR1 KGHSH, CDR2 LQKENI. Here the CDR3 DNA reads TGTGCCAGCTCACGCGACAGGGGCCCCTACGAGCAGTACTTC. As protein: CASSRDRGPYEQYF.

The chain carries TRBV12-5 and TRBJ2-1; 10 bases line up with TRBD2. J gave up 4 bases and V 4 bases, and 4 bases lay outside the gene matches. The CDR3 has 15 amino acids. CDR1 is LGHNT, CDR2 FRNRAP, per germline. The CDR3 here is CASGSGLADYNEQFF. The CDR3 region has the DNA TGTGCTAGTGGTTCTGGACTAGCGGATTACAATGAGCAGTTCTTC.

J is TRBJ2-7 and V is TRBV5-1; no reliable D call. Trimming removed 2 bases at V and 0 bases at J, with 12 bases between. Germline values: CDR1 SGHRS, CDR2 YFSETQ. The CDR3 extends over 15 amino acids. The CDR3 nucleotides read TGCGCCAGCAGCTTTTCTCCACAGTCCTCCTACGAGCAGTACTTC. This sequence encodes CASSFSPQSSYEQYF.

The gene calls are TRBV27 and TRBJ1-1, with 7 bases identical to TRBD1. Germline V CDR1 and CDR2: MNHEY, SMNVEV (reference sequence). The V gene end was trimmed by 4 bases and the J gene end by 4 bases; junction bases not matched to a gene: 6. The CDR3 totals 14 residues. For the CDR3, the DNA is TGTGCCAGCAGTTCAGCCGGGACAGCCACTGAAGCTTTCTTT. It translates to CASSSAGTATEAFF.